The 24 T cell receptor beta chains in this list originate from one sample, sequenced in a study of blood T cells in healthy people across ages. A J-beta primer mix and a sample-barcoded 5' primer were used in a second PCR of roughly 6 to 11 cycles. Via MiXCR, TCRdb re-called the 5' RACE reads, giving one row per CDR3 protein. The sample lists about 1.8 million distinct CDR3 sequences, roughly 50% occurring once. The sample comprised blood. The origin of the receptors is a middle-aged woman in good health.

This chain joins TRBV28 and TRBJ2-3, with a possible D match to TRBD2 (5 bases). This CDR3 is built from 14 residues. With 8 bases removed from V and 8 bases from J, the gap between germline ends came to 20 bases. Germline V gene lookup returns CDR1 MDHEN and CDR2 SYDVKM. Here the CDR3 reads CASGRSPLGSTQYF. The CDR3 nucleotides read TGTGCCAGCGGCCGCAGCCCCCTGGGGAGTACGCAGTATTTT.

The rearrangement joins TRBV20-1 to TRBJ2-1; TRBD2 matches at 9 bases. In germline, CDR1 is DFQATT, CDR2 SNEGSKA (reference sequence). There are 14 residues in the CDR3. Unmatched junction bases numbered 6, after V lost 5 bases and J lost 4 bases. In DNA form, the CDR3 reads TGCAGTGCTCGAGGACTAGCGACTTACAATGAGCAGTTCTTC. Translation gives CSARGLATYNEQFF.

This clonotype turned up a few times. The chain links TRBV20-1 to TRBJ2-1, with 7 nucleotides matching TRBD1. The germline gives CDR1 DFQATT, CDR2 SNEGSKA (reference sequence). The J segment lost 6 bases and the V segment lost 5 bases, leaving 7 bases of the junction unmatched. The CDR3 totals 13 residues. Here the CDR3 reads CSAQNRGFNEQFF. DNA of the CDR3: TGCAGTGCTCAGAACAGGGGTTTCAATGAGCAGTTCTTC.

V is TRBV7-9 and J is TRBJ1-1, with D unresolved. Germline loops: CDR1 SEHNR, CDR2 FQNEAQ (reference sequence). V shed 2 bases and J shed 6 bases, with 16 bases lying between them. CDR3 length: 15 amino acids. This chain's CDR3 is CASSLRVPGIAEAFF. CDR3 bases: TGTGCCAGCAGCTTAAGGGTTCCCGGAATCGCTGAAGCTTTCTTT.

This clonotype came up a few times. The chain uses TRBV24-1 and TRBJ2-1; the D gene is possibly TRBD1 (6 bases). The V end was cut by 3 bases, the J end by 8 bases, with 19 bases between. The CDR3 spans 16 residues. Germline CDR1 and CDR2: KGHDR and SFDVKD. CDR3 nucleotides: TGTGCCACCAGTGATACGCCCCAAGGGGGTGGCTATGAGCAGTTCTTC. Amino acids: CATSDTPQGGGYEQFF.

The genes are TRBV4-3 and TRBJ2-2; D might be TRBD2 (6 bases). The CDR3 totals 16 residues. Per the germline V gene, CDR1 is LGHNA and CDR2 is YSLEER. Trimming took 1 base from V and 4 from J, leaving 13 bases between them. The CDR3 DNA sequence: TGCGCCAGCAGCCAAGTCCCGGGGGTGGGCACCGGGGAGCTGTTTTTT. Its protein product is CASSQVPGVGTGELFF.

This clonotype was picked up a small number of times. One end of the junction is discordant with germline, which a read error may explain. The chain links TRBV7-7 to TRBJ2-5; D unclear. There are 13 residues in the CDR3. Germline CDR1 reads SSHAT; CDR2 reads FNYEAQ (reference sequence). The CDR3: CASRPASGETQYF. Written as DNA, the CDR3 is TGTGCTAGCAGACCAGCGTCCGGGGAGACCCAGTACTTC.

The chain combines TRBV27 with TRBJ2-5, with TRBD1 identical over 8 bases. The J call may be mistaken, given a closer DNA end match to TRBJ2-7. Germline CDR1 MNHEY, CDR2 SMNVEV (reference sequence). The CDR3 extends over 15 amino acids. CDR3 amino acids: CASSESGTGLDEQYF. The CDR3 DNA follows: TGTGCCAGCAGTGAATCCGGGACAGGCTTAGACGAGCAGTACTTC.

This clonotype was seen a handful of times. The rearrangement joins TRBV7-2 to TRBJ2-7; D call uncertain. Germline V gene sequence: CDR1 SGHTA, CDR2 FQGNSA. The CDR3 extends over 14 amino acids. V lost 5 bases to trimming and J lost 2 bases, with 13 bases between them. The CDR3 region is CASSPSTPTYEQYF. The CDR3 coding sequence is TGTGCCAGCAGCCCATCGACACCTACCTACGAGCAGTACTTC. Drawing the rest from reference TRBV7-2 and TRBJ2-7, the complete variable domain is GAGVSQSPSNKVTEKGKDVELRCDPISGHTALYWYRQSLGQGLEFLIYFQGNSAPDKSGLPSDRFSAERTGGSVSTLTIQRTQQEDSAVYLCASSPSTPTYEQYFGPGTRLTVT.

There are a few counts of this clonotype. The rearrangement joins TRBV5-5 to TRBJ2-3; 8 bases line up with TRBD2. This CDR3 region has 14 residues. Germline CDR1 reads SGHKS; CDR2 reads YYEKEE (reference sequence). J lost 4 bases, V lost 4 bases, and 5 bases had no gene match. The CDR3 reads CASSTWTSSDTQYF. The CDR3, as DNA: TGTGCCAGCAGCACCTGGACTAGCTCAGATACGCAGTATTTT.

This clonotype came up a few times. Here the CDR3 reads CASSSFAGANVLTF. In nucleotides, the CDR3 is TGTGCCAGCAGCTCTTTTGCTGGGGCCAACGTCCTGACTTTC. V usage is TRBV7-2 and J usage is TRBJ2-6; D uncertain. Germline assignment: CDR1 SGHTA and CDR2 FQGNSA. Trimming stripped 4 bases from V and 2 bases from J, with 6 bases between. The CDR3 spans 14 residues. Combining the CDR3 with reference TRBV7-2 and TRBJ2-6 gives the whole variable domain GAGVSQSPSNKVTEKGKDVELRCDPISGHTALYWYRQSLGQGLEFLIYFQGNSAPDKSGLPSDRFSAERTGGSVSTLTIQRTQQEDSAVYLCASSSFAGANVLTFGAGSRLTVL.

V is TRBV6-6 and J is TRBJ2-3, with TRBD1 matching over 9 bases. CDR1 and CDR2 from the germline V gene are MNHNY and SVGAGI (reference sequence). Trimming removed 6 bases from V and 2 bases from J; junction bases left unmatched: 6. This CDR3 is 15 amino acids long. Here the CDR3 reads CASREQGANTDTQYF. DNA of the CDR3: TGTGCCAGCAGAGAACAGGGGGCAAACACAGATACGCAGTATTTT.

The chain is built from TRBV6-2 or TRBV6-3 and TRBJ2-7; D unresolved. In germline, CDR1 is MNHEY, CDR2 SVGEGT. CDR3 length: 12 residues. V was shortened by 2 bases and J by 4 bases, with 6 bases between the two germline ends. Here the CDR3 DNA reads TGTGCCAGCAGTTACGCACAATACGAGCAGTACTTC. This sequence encodes CASSYAQYEQYF.

The chain joins TRBV6-1 to TRBJ2-3; 8 positions agree with TRBD2. Per germline, CDR1 MNHNS and CDR2 SASEGT. The CDR3 contains 12 residues. With 6 bases clipped from V and 13 bases from J, the junction kept 9 bases outside the gene matches. CDR3 residues: CASRRGAVYEYF. CDR3 nucleotide sequence: TGTGCCAGCAGGCGGGGGGCGGTGTATGAGTATTTT.

This clonotype was picked up a small number of times. V usage is TRBV5-1 and J usage is TRBJ2-7, with D perhaps matching TRBD1 or TRBD2 (5 bases each). The DNA end lines up better with TRBJ2-5; the J call may be wrong. There are 15 residues in the CDR3. Germline V lookup: CDR1 SGHRS, CDR2 YFSETQ. The CDR3 spells CASILTGQKAETQYF. CDR3 coding DNA: TGCGCCAGCATCCTAACGGGGCAGAAGGCGGAGACCCAGTACTTC.

V gene TRBV7-9 combines with J gene TRBJ2-5, with D possibly being TRBD2 (7 bases). The CDR3 length is 17 residues. Germline V CDR1 and CDR2: SEHNR, FQNEAQ (reference sequence). Trimming left V 1 base short and J 3 bases short, with 18 bases between. This CDR3 is CASSLGLGRGPKETQYF. DNA of the CDR3: TGTGCCAGCAGCTTAGGCCTTGGGCGGGGGCCTAAAGAGACCCAGTACTTC.

V usage is TRBV9 and J usage is TRBJ1-6, with D tentatively TRBD1 (5 bases). V was shortened by 0 bases and J by 8 bases, with 12 bases between the two germline ends. The CDR3 contains 15 residues. Germline assignment: CDR1 SGDLS and CDR2 YYNGEE. CDR3 nucleotide sequence: TGTGCCAGCAGCGTAGATGGGGGTATTGATTCACCCCTCCACTTT. This sequence encodes CASSVDGGIDSPLHF.

This clonotype turned up a few times. This chain uses TRBV4-3 with TRBJ2-3, with 11 bases aligning to TRBD2. This CDR3 comprises 21 residues. Unmatched junction bases numbered 16, after V lost 0 bases and J lost 2 bases. The germline V gene encodes CDR1 LGHNA and CDR2 YSLEER. The CDR3 nucleotides are TGCGCCAGCAGCCAAGACAGTCGTAGGCTAGCGGGGGGCCACAACACAGATACGCAGTATTTT. This encodes CASSQDSRRLAGGHNTDTQYF.

About this clonotype: Sequence at one end of the junction differs from germline and may be a read error. The rearrangement uses TRBV2 and TRBJ2-5; D is tentatively TRBD1 or TRBD2 (6 bases each). The J call may be in error: the DNA end matches TRBJ2-7 better. CDR3 length: 14 residues. Germline loops: CDR1 SNHLY, CDR2 FYNNEI. CDR3 protein: CAILLLGGSCEQYF. Here the CDR3 DNA reads TGTGCCATCCTTCTTTTAGGGGGGTCCTGCGAGCAGTACTTC.

This clonotype was picked up a small number of times. The V gene is TRBV7-2, the J gene TRBJ2-5, with a weak D call TRBD1 (5 bases). V dropped 5 bases and J dropped 5 bases, with 18 bases sitting between them. Germline V gene data show CDR1 as SGHTA and CDR2 as FQGNSA. CDR3 length equals 15 residues. CDR3 in DNA: TGTGCCAGCAGCCTGGAACAGGCCAGCCGGGAGACCCAGTACTTC. Translating gives CASSLEQASRETQYF.

V is TRBV5-1 and J is TRBJ2-5; a possible D gene is TRBD2 (6 bases). CDR1 is SGHRS, CDR2 YFSETQ, per germline. CDR3 length equals 17 residues. Trimming took 4 bases from V and 3 from J, leaving 22 bases between them. CDR3 loop: CASSGFVASEGKETQYF. DNA of the CDR3: TGCGCCAGCAGCGGGTTTGTGGCTAGCGAGGGGAAAGAGACCCAGTACTTC. Full variable domain (missing parts from reference TRBV5-1 and TRBJ2-5): KAGVTQTPRYLIKTRGQQVTLSCSPISGHRSVSWYQQTPGQGLQFLFEYFSETQRNKGNFPGRFSGRQFSNSRSEMNVSTLELGDSALYLCASSGFVASEGKETQYFGPGTRLLVL.

CDR3 loop: CASSYATGATEAFF. The CDR3 nucleotides read TGTGCCAGCAGTTACGCGACAGGGGCCACTGAAGCTTTCTTT. This chain connects TRBV6-5 to TRBJ1-1; 8 bases are a match to TRBD1. The CDR3 extends over 14 amino acids. The germline V gene encodes CDR1 MNHEY and CDR2 SVGAGI. V lost 2 bases, J lost 4 bases, and 3 bases stayed unmatched.

This chain joins TRBV7-9 and TRBJ2-3, with TRBD2 identical over 9 bases. CDR3 length equals 15 residues. J was trimmed by 7 bases and V by 4 bases; bases with no gene match: 9. CDR1 and CDR2 (germline): SEHNR, FQNEAQ (reference sequence). CDR3 residues: CASSSQLAGSYTQYF. The CDR3, as DNA: TGTGCCAGCAGCTCCCAGCTAGCGGGGAGTTATACGCAGTATTTT.

In this sample, this clonotype turned up once. The V and J genes are TRBV3-1 and TRBJ2-1, with 11 bases identical to TRBD2. Germline CDR1 LGHDT, CDR2 YNNKEL (reference sequence). The length of the CDR3 is 13 residues. Trimming removed 9 bases from V and 9 bases from J; junction bases left unmatched: 7. CDR3 sequence: CASFSGGAGEQFF. DNA of the CDR3: TGTGCCAGTTTTAGCGGGGGGGCTGGTGAGCAGTTCTTC.